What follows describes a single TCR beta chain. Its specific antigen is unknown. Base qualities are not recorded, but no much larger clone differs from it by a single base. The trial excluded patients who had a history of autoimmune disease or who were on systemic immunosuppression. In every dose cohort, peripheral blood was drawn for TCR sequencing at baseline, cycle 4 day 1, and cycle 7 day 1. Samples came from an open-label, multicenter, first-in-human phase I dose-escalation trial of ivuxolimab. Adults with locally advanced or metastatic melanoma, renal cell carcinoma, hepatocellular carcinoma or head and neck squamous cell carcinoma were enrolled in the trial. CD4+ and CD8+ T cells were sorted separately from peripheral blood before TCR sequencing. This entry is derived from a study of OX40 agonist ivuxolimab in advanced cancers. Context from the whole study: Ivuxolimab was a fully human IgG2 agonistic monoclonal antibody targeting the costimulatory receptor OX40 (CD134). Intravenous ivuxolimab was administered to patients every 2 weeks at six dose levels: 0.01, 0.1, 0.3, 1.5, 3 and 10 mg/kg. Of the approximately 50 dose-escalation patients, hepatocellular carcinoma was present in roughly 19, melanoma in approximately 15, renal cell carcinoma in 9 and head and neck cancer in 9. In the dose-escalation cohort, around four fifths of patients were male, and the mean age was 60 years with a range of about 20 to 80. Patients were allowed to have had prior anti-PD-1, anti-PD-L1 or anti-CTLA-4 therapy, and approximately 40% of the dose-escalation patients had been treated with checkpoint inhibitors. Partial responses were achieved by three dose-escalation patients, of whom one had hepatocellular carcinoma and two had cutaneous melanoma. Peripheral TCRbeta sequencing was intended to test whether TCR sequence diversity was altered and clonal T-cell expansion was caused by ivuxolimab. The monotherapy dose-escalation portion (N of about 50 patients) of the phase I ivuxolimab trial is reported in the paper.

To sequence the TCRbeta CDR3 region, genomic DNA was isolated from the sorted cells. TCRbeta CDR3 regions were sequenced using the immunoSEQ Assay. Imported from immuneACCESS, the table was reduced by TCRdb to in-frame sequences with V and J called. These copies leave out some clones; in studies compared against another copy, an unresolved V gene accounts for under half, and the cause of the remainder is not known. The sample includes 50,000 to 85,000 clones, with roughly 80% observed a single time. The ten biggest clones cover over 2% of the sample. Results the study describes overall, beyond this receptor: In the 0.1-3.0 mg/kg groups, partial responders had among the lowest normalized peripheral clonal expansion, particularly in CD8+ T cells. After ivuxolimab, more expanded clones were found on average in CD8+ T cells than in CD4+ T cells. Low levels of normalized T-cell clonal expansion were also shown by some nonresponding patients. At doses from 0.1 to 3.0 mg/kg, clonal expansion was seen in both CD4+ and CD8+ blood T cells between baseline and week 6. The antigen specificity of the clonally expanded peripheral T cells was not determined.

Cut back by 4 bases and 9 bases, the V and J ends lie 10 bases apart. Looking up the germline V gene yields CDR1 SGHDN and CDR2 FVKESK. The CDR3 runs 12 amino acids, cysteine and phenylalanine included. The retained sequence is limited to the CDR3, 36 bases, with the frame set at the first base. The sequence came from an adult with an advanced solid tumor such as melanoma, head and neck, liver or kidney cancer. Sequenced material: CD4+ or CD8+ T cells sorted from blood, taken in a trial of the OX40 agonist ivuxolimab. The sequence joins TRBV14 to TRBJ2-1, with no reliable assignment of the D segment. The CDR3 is CASSLGMREQFF. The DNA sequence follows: TGTGCCAGCAGCCTGGGGATGCGTGAGCAGTTCTTC.